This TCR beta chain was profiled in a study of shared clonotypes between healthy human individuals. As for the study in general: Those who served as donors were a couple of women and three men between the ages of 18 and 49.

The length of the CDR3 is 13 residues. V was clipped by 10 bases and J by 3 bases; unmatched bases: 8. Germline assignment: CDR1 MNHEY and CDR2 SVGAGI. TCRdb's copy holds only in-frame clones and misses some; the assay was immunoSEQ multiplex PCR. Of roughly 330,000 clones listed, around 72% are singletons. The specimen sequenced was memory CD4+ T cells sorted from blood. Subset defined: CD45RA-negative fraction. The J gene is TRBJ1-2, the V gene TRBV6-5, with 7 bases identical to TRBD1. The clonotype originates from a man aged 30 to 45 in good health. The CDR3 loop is CATKQGQDYGYTF. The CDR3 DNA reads TGTGCCACCAAACAGGGGCAAGACTATGGCTACACCTTC.